This T cell receptor beta chain was sequenced for a study of blood T cell repertoires in COVID-19. Across the whole study: Both acute and convalescent COVID-19 samples were obtained from the United States, Italy and Spain. PBMCs, B-cell-depleted T cells, or T cells were the source of the cDNA or gDNA that made up the material.

The CDR3 totals 12 residues. The trim removed 7 bases at V and 4 bases at J, leaving 4 bases unmatched. Looked up from germline, CDR1 is SQVTM and CDR2 is ANQGSEA. The authors' processing: Nucleated cell counts were estimated from reference gene primer amplification. Assay used: immunoSEQ multiplex PCR; TCRdb lists only in-frame clones, some missing. V, J and clone size reflect that table, while D and trimming were determined from the DNA. The profile covers about 110,000 clones, with approximately 90% appearing a single time and 4% to 5.5% taken by the ten largest. The sequence derives from a human donor in a cohort sampled during active COVID-19. The chain has TRBV29-1 and TRBJ1-3; TRBD1 agrees at 7 bases. What was sequenced was peripheral blood. CDR3 sequence: CSATGIGNTIYF. CDR3 DNA: TGCAGCGCGACAGGGATAGGAAACACCATATATTTT.